The 13 T cell receptor beta chains below were found in one sample sequenced in a study of blood T cell repertoires in COVID-19. TCRdb's table, derived via immunoSEQ multiplex PCR, lists solely in-frame clones and lacks some. This table has around 50,000 clones, around 90% appearing once. The sequenced material came from peripheral blood. These receptor sequences come from a man aged 45 to 65 with active COVID-19.

The rearrangement uses TRBV7-3 and TRBJ1-2; no definite D call. From germline, CDR1 is SGHTA and CDR2 FQGTGA. The CDR3 runs 13 residues. The V end lost 6 bases, the J end lost 8 bases, and 16 bases lay between the germline ends. The CDR3 sequence is CASSRSATEGYTF. CDR3 nucleotide sequence: TGTGCCAGCAGTAGGAGCGCTACCGAAGGCTACACCTTC.

This chain uses TRBV7-2 with TRBJ1-4, with 11 nucleotides matching TRBD1. Germline CDR1 reads SGHTA; CDR2 reads FQGNSA. J gave up 11 bases and V 1 base, and 6 bases lay outside the gene matches. The CDR3 loop spans 15 amino acids. Here the CDR3 reads CASSLVGTGGVKLFF. DNA of the CDR3: TGTGCCAGCAGCTTAGTAGGGACAGGGGGTGTTAAACTGTTTTTT.

For the CDR3, the DNA is TGTGCCAGCACCGATGGAGGGGGCTGGGGTAGGGTGTACGAGCAGTACTTC. The encoded protein is CASTDGGGWGRVYEQYF. The chain carries TRBV2 and TRBJ2-7; tentatively, D is TRBD1 (7 bases). Trimming removed 7 bases from V and 4 bases from J, with 26 bases in between. From germline, CDR1 is SNHLY and CDR2 FYNNEI. CDR3 length: 17 amino acids.

This clone was counted between two and nine times. The CDR3 DNA is TGTGCCAGCAGGGCCGGGGGGCCAAATGAGCAGTTCTTC. Encoded protein: CASRAGGPNEQFF. The chain employs TRBV2 and TRBJ2-1; the D gene is possibly TRBD2 (7 bases). Germline values: CDR1 SNHLY, CDR2 FYNNEI. The germline V and J ends were trimmed by 6 bases and 7 bases, with 13 bases remaining between them. CDR3 length equals 13 residues.

J is TRBJ2-1 and V is TRBV7-2, with 7 bases matching TRBD2. The CDR3 covers 16 residues. With V trimmed by 1 base and J by 6 bases, 9 bases remained unmatched. Looked up from germline, CDR1 is SGHTA and CDR2 is FQGNSA. The CDR3 DNA sequence: TGTGCCAGCAGCTTAGATAGGAGCGGGATAGGCAATGAGCAGTTCTTC. Protein: CASSLDRSGIGNEQFF.

The CDR3 DNA is TGTGCCAGTAGTATACGGGGGACAGGGGGGAACACTGAAGCTTTCTTT. It codes for CASSIRGTGGNTEAFF. The chain links TRBV19 to TRBJ1-1, with TRBD1 identical over 11 bases. This CDR3 has 16 residues. The V gene end was trimmed by 2 bases and the J gene end by 1 base; junction bases not matched to a gene: 3. Germline V CDR1 and CDR2: LNHDA, SQIVND (reference sequence).

CDR3 residues: CASGYLASGANVLTF. In nucleotides, the CDR3 is TGTGCCAGCGGTTATTTAGCCTCTGGGGCCAACGTCCTGACTTTC. The J gene is TRBJ2-6, the V gene TRBV5-4; D is undetermined. The CDR3 totals 15 residues. CDR1 is SGHNT and CDR2 is YYREEE in the germline V gene (reference sequence). V gave up 7 bases and J gave up 0 bases, with 11 bases separating them.

The V gene is TRBV28, the J gene TRBJ1-1, with TRBD1 matching 8 bases. The CDR3 totals 14 residues. V was clipped by 8 bases and J by 2 bases; unmatched bases: 7. Germline V gives CDR1 MDHEN, CDR2 SYDVKM. The CDR3 region is CASGTGLLNTEAFF. The CDR3 coding sequence is TGTGCCAGCGGGACAGGTCTGCTTAACACTGAAGCTTTCTTT.

The V gene is TRBV19, the J gene TRBJ1-1; 8 positions match TRBD1. The CDR3 totals 12 residues. Germline assignment: CDR1 LNHDA and CDR2 SQIVND (reference sequence). Trimming took 5 bases from V and 11 from J; bases not matched to a gene: 7. The CDR3 spells CASSSGGAGAFF. CDR3 DNA sequence: TGTGCCAGTAGTTCAGGGGGCGCAGGGGCTTTCTTT. Variable domain in full (rest from reference TRBV19 and TRBJ1-1): DGGITQSPKYLFRKEGQNVTLSCEQNLNHDAMYWYRQDPGQGLRLIYYSQIVNDFQKGDIAEGYSVSREKKESFPLTVTSAQKNPTAFYLCASSSGGAGAFFGQGTRLTVV.

The gene calls are TRBV5-4 and TRBJ2-7; D is perhaps TRBD2 (6 bases). V was cut by 4 bases and J by 6 bases, with 20 bases left in between. There are 15 residues in the CDR3. Germline CDR1 and CDR2: SGHNT and YYREEE (reference sequence). The CDR3 sequence is CASSPSGERVSEQYF. Written as DNA, the CDR3 is TGTGCCAGCAGCCCGTCGGGAGAGAGAGTTTCCGAGCAGTACTTC.

This chain joins TRBV7-2 and TRBJ1-4; TRBD1 might be the D (5 bases). Germline CDR1 SGHTA, CDR2 FQGNSA. Trimming stripped 5 bases from V and 0 bases from J, with 10 bases between. The CDR3 spans 15 residues. The CDR3 region has the DNA TGTGCCAGCAGCACACAGACAGCAACTAATGAAAAACTGTTTTTT. It encodes CASSTQTATNEKLFF.

This chain's CDR3 is CASGASGRSYEQYF. The CDR3 nucleotides are TGTGCCAGCGGGGCTAGCGGGAGATCATACGAGCAGTACTTC. The V and J genes are TRBV6-5 and TRBJ2-7; 10 nucleotides agree with TRBD2. V was pared by 8 bases and J by 4 bases, with 8 bases of the junction left unmatched. CDR1 is MNHEY, CDR2 SVGAGI, per germline. This CDR3 comprises 14 residues.

This clone was counted a few times. V gene TRBV7-9 combines with J gene TRBJ1-6, with 7 bases that match TRBD1. V was pared by 5 bases and J by 5 bases, with 9 bases of the junction left unmatched. The CDR3 length is 16 residues. CDR1 and CDR2 (germline): SEHNR, FQNEAQ (reference sequence). The CDR3 loop reads CASSPRGQPNNSPLHF. The CDR3 bases are TGTGCCAGCAGCCCCCGGGGACAGCCAAATAATTCACCCCTCCACTTT.